This T cell receptor beta chain was documented in a study of technical replicates of blood from a few donors. Generated by immunoSEQ multiplex PCR, the TCRdb table keeps only in-frame clones and is missing some. The repertoire includes about 49,000 clones, 90% to 95% of them detected once, and about 3.6% sits in the top ten. There are 15 residues in the CDR3. V trimming: 4 bases; J trimming: 7 bases; junction bases outside the gene matches: 10. CDR1 and CDR2 (germline): SEHNR, FQNEAQ (reference sequence). The sequencing sample was made of PBMCs. The chain recombines TRBV7-9 with TRBJ2-1; TRBD2 aligns across 7 bases. The source of this sequence is a human donor in good health. Some clones in this sample may be carry-over from other donors' samples. CDR3 coding DNA: TGTGCCAGCAGCTCGAGCGGGATCTTCCCAAATGAGCAGTTCTTC. It yields the protein CASSSSGIFPNEQFF.